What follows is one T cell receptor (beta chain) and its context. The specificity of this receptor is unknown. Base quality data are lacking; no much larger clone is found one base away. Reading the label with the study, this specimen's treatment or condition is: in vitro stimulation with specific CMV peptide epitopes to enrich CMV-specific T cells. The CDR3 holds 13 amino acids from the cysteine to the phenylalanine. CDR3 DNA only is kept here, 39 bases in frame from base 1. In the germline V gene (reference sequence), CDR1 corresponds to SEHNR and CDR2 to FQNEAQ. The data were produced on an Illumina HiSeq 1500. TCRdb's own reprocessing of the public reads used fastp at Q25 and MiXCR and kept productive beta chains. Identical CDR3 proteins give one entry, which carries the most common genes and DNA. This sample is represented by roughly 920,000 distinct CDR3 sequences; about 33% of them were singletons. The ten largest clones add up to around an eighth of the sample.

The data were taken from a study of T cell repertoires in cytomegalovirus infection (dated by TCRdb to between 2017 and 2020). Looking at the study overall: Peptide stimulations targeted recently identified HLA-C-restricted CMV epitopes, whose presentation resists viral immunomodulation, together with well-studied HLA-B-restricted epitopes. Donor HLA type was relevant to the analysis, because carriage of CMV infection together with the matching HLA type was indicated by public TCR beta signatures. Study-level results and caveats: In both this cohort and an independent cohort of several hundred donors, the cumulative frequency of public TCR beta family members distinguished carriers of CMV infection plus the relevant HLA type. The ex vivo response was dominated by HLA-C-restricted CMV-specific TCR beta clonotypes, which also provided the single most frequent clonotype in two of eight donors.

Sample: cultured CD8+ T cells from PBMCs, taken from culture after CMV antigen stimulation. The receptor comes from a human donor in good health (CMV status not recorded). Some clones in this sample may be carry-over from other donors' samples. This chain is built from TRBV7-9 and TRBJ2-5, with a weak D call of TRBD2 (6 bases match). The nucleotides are TGTACCACAGAAGCGGGCGGCCAAGAGACCCAGTACTTC. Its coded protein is CTTEAGGQETQYF.